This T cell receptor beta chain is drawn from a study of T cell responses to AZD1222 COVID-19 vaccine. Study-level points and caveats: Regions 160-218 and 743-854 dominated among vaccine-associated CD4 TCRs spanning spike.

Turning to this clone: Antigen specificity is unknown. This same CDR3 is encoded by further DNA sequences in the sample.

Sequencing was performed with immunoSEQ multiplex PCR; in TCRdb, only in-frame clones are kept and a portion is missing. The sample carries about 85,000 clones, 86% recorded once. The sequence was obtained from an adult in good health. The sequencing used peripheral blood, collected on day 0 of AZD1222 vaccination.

CDR3 residues: CASFSSSYEQYF. The CDR3, as DNA: TGTGCCAGCTTTTCGAGCTCCTACGAGCAGTACTTC. V is TRBV27 and J is TRBJ2-7; D not certain. Germline loops: CDR1 MNHEY, CDR2 SMNVEV (reference sequence). The CDR3 runs to 12 residues. V was clipped by 8 bases and J by 0 bases, with 8 bases between them.